This T cell receptor (beta chain) was documented in a study of cytomegalovirus exposure and HLA in healthy donors. Germline V lookup: CDR1 MNHNY, CDR2 SVGAGI (reference sequence). CDR3 size: 16 residues. Trimming removed 5 bases from V and 4 bases from J, with 18 bases in between. It was with 60 Vbeta and 13 Jbeta primers that the PCR ran. Repertoires were generated with immunoSEQ multiplex PCR, while TCRdb's copy carries only in-frame clones and drops some. The data show about 200,000 clones, approximately 79% seen once. This clone was recorded once. The source material was PBMCs. The rearrangement uses TRBV6-6 and TRBJ2-1; D is perhaps TRBD2 (6 bases). This TCR derives from a man between 18 and 35 years old in good health and CMV-seronegative. CDR3 DNA: TGTGCCAGCAGTCCCTTGGGGGGTTTGGGATACAATGAGCAGTTCTTC. This translates into CASSPLGGLGYNEQFF.